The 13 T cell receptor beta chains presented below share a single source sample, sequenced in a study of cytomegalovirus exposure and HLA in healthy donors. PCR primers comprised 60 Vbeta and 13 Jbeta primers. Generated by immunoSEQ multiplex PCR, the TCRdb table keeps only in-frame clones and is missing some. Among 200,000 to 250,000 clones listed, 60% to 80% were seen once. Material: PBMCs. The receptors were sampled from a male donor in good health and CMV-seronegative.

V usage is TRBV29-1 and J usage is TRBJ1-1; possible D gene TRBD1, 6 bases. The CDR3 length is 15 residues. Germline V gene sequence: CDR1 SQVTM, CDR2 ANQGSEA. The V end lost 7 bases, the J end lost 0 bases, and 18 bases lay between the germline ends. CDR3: CSAPPDTGMNTEAFF. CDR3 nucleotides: TGCAGCGCACCACCCGACACAGGGATGAACACTGAAGCTTTCTTT.

The CDR3 sequence: CASSSPGTGRGDTQYF. The CDR3 DNA reads TGTGCCAGCAGTTCCCCCGGGACAGGGCGGGGAGATACGCAGTATTTT. The chain links TRBV28 to TRBJ2-3; 9 bases fit TRBD1. The length of the CDR3 is 16 residues. Germline V lookup: CDR1 MDHEN, CDR2 SYDVKM. J was trimmed by 5 bases and V by 4 bases; bases with no gene match: 10.

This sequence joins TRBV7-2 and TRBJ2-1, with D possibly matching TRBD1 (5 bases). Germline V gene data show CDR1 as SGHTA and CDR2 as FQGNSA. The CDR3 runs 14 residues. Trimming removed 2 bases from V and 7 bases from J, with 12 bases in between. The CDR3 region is CASSLYVKGNEQFF. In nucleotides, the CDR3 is TGTGCCAGCAGCTTATACGTAAAGGGGAATGAGCAGTTCTTC.

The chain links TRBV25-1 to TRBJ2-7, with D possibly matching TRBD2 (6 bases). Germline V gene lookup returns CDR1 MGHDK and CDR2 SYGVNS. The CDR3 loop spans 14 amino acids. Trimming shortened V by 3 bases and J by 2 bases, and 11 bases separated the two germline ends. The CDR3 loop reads CASSESSAAYEQYF. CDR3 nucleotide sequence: TGTGCCAGCAGTGAGTCTAGCGCTGCCTACGAGCAGTACTTC.

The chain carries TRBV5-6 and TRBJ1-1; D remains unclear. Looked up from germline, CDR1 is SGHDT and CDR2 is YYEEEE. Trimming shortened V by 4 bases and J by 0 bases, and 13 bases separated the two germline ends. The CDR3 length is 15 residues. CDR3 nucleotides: TGTGCCAGCAGCCTCCCTGGAGAGATGAACACTGAAGCTTTCTTT. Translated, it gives CASSLPGEMNTEAFF.

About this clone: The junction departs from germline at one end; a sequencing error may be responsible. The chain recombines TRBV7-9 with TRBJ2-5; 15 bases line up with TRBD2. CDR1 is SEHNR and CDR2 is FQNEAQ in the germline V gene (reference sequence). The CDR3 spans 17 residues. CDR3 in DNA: TGTTCCAGCAGCTCGGGACTAGCGGGAGGATTCATAGAGACCCAGTACTTC. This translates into CSSSSGLAGGFIETQYF.

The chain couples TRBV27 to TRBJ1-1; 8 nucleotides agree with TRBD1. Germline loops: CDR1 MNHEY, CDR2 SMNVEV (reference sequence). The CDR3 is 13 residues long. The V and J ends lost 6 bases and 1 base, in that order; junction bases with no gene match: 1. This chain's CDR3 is CASRTGGNTEAFF. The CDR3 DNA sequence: TGTGCCAGCAGAACAGGGGGGAACACTGAAGCTTTCTTT.

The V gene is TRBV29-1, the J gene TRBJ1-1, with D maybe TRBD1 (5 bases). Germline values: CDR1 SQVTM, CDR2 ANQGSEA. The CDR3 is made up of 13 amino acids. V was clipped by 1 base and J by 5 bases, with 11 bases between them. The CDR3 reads CSVEVGGGTEAFF. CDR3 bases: TGCAGCGTTGAAGTCGGGGGGGGGACTGAAGCTTTCTTT. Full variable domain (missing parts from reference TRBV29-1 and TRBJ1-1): SAVISQKPSRDICQRGTSLTIQCQVDSQVTMMFWYRQQPGQSLTLIATANQGSEATYESGFVIDKFPISRPNLTFSTLTVSNMSPEDSSIYLCSVEVGGGTEAFFGQGTRLTVV.

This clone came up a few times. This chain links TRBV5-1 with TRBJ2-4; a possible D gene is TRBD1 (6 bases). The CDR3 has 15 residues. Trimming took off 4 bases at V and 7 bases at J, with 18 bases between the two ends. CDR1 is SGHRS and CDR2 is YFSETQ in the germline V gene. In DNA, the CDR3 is TGCGCCAGCAGCCTCTCGGCCGTGAGGGGGAACATTCAGTACTTC. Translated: CASSLSAVRGNIQYF.

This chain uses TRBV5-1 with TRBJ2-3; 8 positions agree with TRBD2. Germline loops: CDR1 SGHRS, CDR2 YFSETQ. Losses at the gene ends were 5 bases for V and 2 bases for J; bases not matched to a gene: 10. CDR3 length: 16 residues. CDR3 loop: CASRDTSGRYTDTQYF. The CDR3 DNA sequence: TGCGCCAGCAGGGACACTAGCGGCCGTTACACAGATACGCAGTATTTT.

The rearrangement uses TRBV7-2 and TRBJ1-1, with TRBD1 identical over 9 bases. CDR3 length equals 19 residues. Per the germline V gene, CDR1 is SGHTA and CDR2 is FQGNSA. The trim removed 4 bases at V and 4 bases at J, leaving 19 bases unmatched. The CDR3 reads CASSSPRGAAGQGITEAFF. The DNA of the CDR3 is TGTGCCAGCAGCTCCCCCCGGGGAGCCGCGGGACAGGGTATCACTGAAGCTTTCTTT.

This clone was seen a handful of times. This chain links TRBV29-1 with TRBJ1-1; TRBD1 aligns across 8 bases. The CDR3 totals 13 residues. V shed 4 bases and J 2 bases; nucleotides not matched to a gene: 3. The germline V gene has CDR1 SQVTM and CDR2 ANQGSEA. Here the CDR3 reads CSVVQGANTEAFF. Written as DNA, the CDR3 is TGCAGCGTTGTCCAGGGGGCCAACACTGAAGCTTTCTTT.

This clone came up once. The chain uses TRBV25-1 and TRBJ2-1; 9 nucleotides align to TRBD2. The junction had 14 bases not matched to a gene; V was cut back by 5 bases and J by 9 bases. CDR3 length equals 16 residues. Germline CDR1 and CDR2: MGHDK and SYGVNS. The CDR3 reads CASSQSAGGWSREQFF. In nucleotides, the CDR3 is TGTGCCAGCAGTCAAAGTGCGGGAGGGTGGTCTCGTGAGCAGTTCTTC.